The 7 T cell receptor beta chains given below trace back to one sample, sequenced in a study of blood T cells in healthy people across ages. Next came a second PCR, run for about 7 to 12 cycles, which used a sample-barcoded 5' primer along with a J-beta primer mix. TCRdb analysed the 5' RACE reads with MiXCR anew, one entry per CDR3 protein. The sample contains over 600,000 distinct CDR3 sequences, more than 35% of which appear only once. The sample comprised blood. These receptors originate from an elderly man in good health.

The chain recombines TRBV12-3 or TRBV12-4 with TRBJ2-4, with TRBD1 matching 9 bases. The better agreement between TRBJ2-7 and the DNA end casts doubt on the J call. The length of the CDR3 is 14 residues. The CDR3, as DNA: TGTGCCAGCAGGGGGACAGGGAGAGGCTACGAGCAGTACTTC. Translated: CASRGTGRGYEQYF.

The chain links TRBV10-3 to TRBJ2-3, with D perhaps TRBD1 (6 bases). Trimming left V 11 bases short and J 1 base short, with 19 bases between. CDR1 and CDR2 from the germline V gene are ENHRY and SYGVKD. The CDR3 runs to 15 residues. CDR3 DNA sequence: TGTGCCGTTAAGACAACAGGGCCCCGCACAGATACGCAGTATTTT. Encoded protein: CAVKTTGPRTDTQYF.

The sample holds a few counts of this clonotype. The rearrangement uses TRBV12-3 or TRBV12-4 and TRBJ2-7, with 11 nucleotides matching TRBD2. J lost 4 bases, V lost 6 bases, and 5 bases had no gene match. The CDR3 has 14 residues. CDR3 loop: CASRRTSGFYEQYF. The DNA of the CDR3 is TGTGCCAGCAGAAGGACTAGCGGGTTTTACGAGCAGTACTTC.

This clonotype was counted at least ten times. The V gene is TRBV20-1, the J gene TRBJ2-7; D is possibly TRBD1 or TRBD2 (5 bases each). Germline V gene lookup returns CDR1 DFQATT and CDR2 SNEGSKA (reference sequence). The germline V and J ends were trimmed by 6 bases and 2 bases, with 11 bases remaining between them. The CDR3 sequence is 12 residues long. This chain's CDR3 is CSAGTRTYEQYF. The CDR3 nucleotides are TGCAGTGCGGGGACCAGAACCTACGAGCAGTACTTC.

The chain couples TRBV20-1 to TRBJ2-3; perhaps TRBD1 as D (6 bases). This CDR3 spans 13 amino acids. The V end was cut by 6 bases, the J end by 4 bases, with 14 bases between. The germline gives CDR1 DFQATT, CDR2 SNEGSKA (reference sequence). Here the CDR3 reads CSAPQGLADTQYF. CDR3 coding DNA: TGCAGTGCCCCCCAGGGGTTGGCAGATACGCAGTATTTT.

This clonotype appeared a single time. A junction boundary mismatches the germline segment, possibly from a read error. The V gene is TRBV4-1, the J gene TRBJ2-1, with D unresolved. CDR1 is MGHRA and CDR2 is YSYEKL in the germline V gene. This CDR3 is built from 13 residues. This CDR3 is CASSQEQYSEQFF. The CDR3 coding sequence is TGCGCCAGCAGCCAAGAACAATACAGTGAGCAGTTCTTC.

There are a few counts of this clonotype. The J gene is TRBJ2-5, the V gene TRBV20-1; possible D gene TRBD2, 5 bases. Trimming pared 6 bases from V and 3 bases from J, leaving 8 bases between. The CDR3 extends over 11 amino acids. Germline assignment: CDR1 DFQATT and CDR2 SNEGSKA (reference sequence). The CDR3 nucleotides read TGCAGTGCGACTAAAAAAGAGACCCAGTACTTC. Its protein product is CSATKKETQYF.